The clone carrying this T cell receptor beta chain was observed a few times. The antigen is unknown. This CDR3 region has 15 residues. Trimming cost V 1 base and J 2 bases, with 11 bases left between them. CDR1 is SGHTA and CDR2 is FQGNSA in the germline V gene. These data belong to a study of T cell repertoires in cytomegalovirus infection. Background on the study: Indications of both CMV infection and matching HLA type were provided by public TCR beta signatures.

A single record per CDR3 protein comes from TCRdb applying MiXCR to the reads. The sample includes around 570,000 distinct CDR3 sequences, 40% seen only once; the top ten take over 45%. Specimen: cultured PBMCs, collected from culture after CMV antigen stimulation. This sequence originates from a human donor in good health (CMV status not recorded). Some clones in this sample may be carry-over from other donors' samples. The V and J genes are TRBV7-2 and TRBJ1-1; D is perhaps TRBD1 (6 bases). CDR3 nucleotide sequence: TGTGCCAGCAGCTTAGTGTGGGGGCTCAACACTGAAGCTTTCTTT. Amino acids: CASSLVWGLNTEAFF.